The 18 T cell receptor beta chains below were found in one sample sequenced in a study of T cell repertoires in cytomegalovirus infection. TCRdb redid the calling of the reads with MiXCR, one entry per CDR3 protein. The sample comprises just over 450,000 distinct CDR3 sequences, about 44% of which are singletons, and 43% rests with the top ten. No cognate antigen is known for these TCRs. The material was cultured PBMCs, obtained from culture after CMV antigen stimulation. These receptors were collected from a human donor in good health (CMV status not recorded). Some clones in this sample may be carry-over from other donors' samples.

This rearrangement joins TRBV6-5 to TRBJ1-1; D might be TRBD1 (6 bases). The CDR3 spans 15 residues. The V and J ends lost 7 bases and 0 bases respectively, with 15 bases between them. CDR1 is MNHEY, CDR2 SVGAGI, per germline. Here the CDR3 DNA reads TGTGCCAGCAAATTAGAGGACAGCATGAACACTGAAGCTTTCTTT. Its translation is CASKLEDSMNTEAFF.

This clonotype came up a few times. The chain couples TRBV10-3 to TRBJ2-5, with D possibly TRBD2 on 6 matching bases. Germline assignment: CDR1 ENHRY and CDR2 SYGVKD. This CDR3 contains 14 residues. The ends were cut back, 11 bases at V and 5 bases at J, with 21 bases in the middle. CDR3 region: CAVQPGTGVETQYF. CDR3 nucleotides: TGTGCCGTTCAACCGGGGACTGGGGTCGAGACCCAGTACTTC.

V usage is TRBV12-3 or TRBV12-4 and J usage is TRBJ1-3; the D gene is possibly TRBD1 (5 bases). The CDR3 covers 15 residues. V was cut by 7 bases and J by 2 bases, with 15 bases left in between. In DNA form, the CDR3 reads TGTGCCAGCACCTCCAGGGAGAGGGCTGGAAACACCATATATTTT. Translating it yields CASTSRERAGNTIYF.

The chain is built from TRBV2 and TRBJ1-1; possibly TRBD1 for D (6 bases). Germline CDR1 SNHLY, CDR2 FYNNEI. Trimming took 11 bases from V and 6 from J, leaving 19 bases between them. This CDR3 has 13 amino acids. CDR3 sequence reads: CASSGQGKPEAFF. The DNA of the CDR3 is TGTGCCTCCAGCGGGCAGGGGAAACCTGAAGCTTTCTTT.

The V and J genes are TRBV7-6 and TRBJ1-6; tentative D call: TRBD1 (5 bases). Trimming left V 2 bases short and J 10 bases short, with 12 bases between. The CDR3 covers 14 residues. The germline V gene has CDR1 SGHVS and CDR2 FNYEAQ. CDR3 region: CASSLRGSGSPLHF. The CDR3 bases are TGTGCCAGCAGCTTAAGGGGATCAGGATCACCCCTCCACTTT.

CDR3 residues: CASSFLPPGGRSYNEQFF. In DNA form, the CDR3 reads TGTGCCAGCAGTTTTCTCCCCCCGGGGGGGCGATCTTACAATGAGCAGTTCTTC. The chain has TRBV27 and TRBJ2-1; 8 bases line up with TRBD2. V shed 3 bases, J shed 4 bases, and the junction held 14 bases outside the gene matches. CDR1 is MNHEY and CDR2 is SMNVEV in the germline V gene (reference sequence). The CDR3 sequence is 18 residues long.

The V and J genes are TRBV20-1 and TRBJ2-1, with a weak D call TRBD2 (5 bases). The CDR3 has 11 amino acids. V lost 3 bases to trimming and J lost 9 bases, with 9 bases between them. Germline-derived CDR1 and CDR2 are DFQATT and SNEGSKA (reference sequence). The CDR3 loop is CSASVRGEQFF. The CDR3 bases are TGCAGTGCTAGTGTTCGGGGTGAGCAGTTCTTC.

This clonotype was detected a few times. CDR3 residues: CAISTPQAGTQYF. For the CDR3, the DNA is TGTGCCATCAGTACCCCCCAGGCGGGTACGCAGTATTTT. The rearrangement links TRBV10-3 to TRBJ2-3; D is perhaps TRBD2 (5 bases). CDR3 length equals 13 residues. Deletions cut 5 bases from V and 8 bases from J, with 14 bases between. Germline loops: CDR1 ENHRY, CDR2 SYGVKD.

The rearrangement uses TRBV5-1 and TRBJ2-3, with 9 positions matching TRBD2. J gave up 0 bases and V 5 bases, and 4 bases lay outside the gene matches. The germline gives CDR1 SGHRS, CDR2 YFSETQ. CDR3 length: 15 residues. The CDR3 sequence is CASRYTSGSTDTQYF. The CDR3 DNA reads TGCGCCAGCAGGTACACTAGCGGGAGCACAGATACGCAGTATTTT.

In its sample, this clonotype was seen a few times. V is TRBV7-6 and J is TRBJ2-5, with D unclear. The germline V gene encodes CDR1 SGHVS and CDR2 FNYEAQ. The CDR3 is made up of 15 amino acids. V lost 1 base to trimming and J lost 5 bases, with 14 bases between them. CDR3 protein: CASSLGRSDRETQYF. The CDR3 DNA reads as TGTGCCAGCAGCTTAGGCAGGTCCGATCGGGAGACCCAGTACTTC.

Regarding this clonotype: The germline gene is not matched at one end of the junction; a read error may be the cause. The V gene is TRBV11-2, the J gene TRBJ2-7; D not resolved. The CDR3 is 14 amino acids. Germline V lookup: CDR1 SGHAT, CDR2 FQNNGV. For the CDR3, the DNA is TGTGTCAGCAGCTTAGCCCCCAGTTCCTACGAGCAGTACTTC. This encodes CVSSLAPSSYEQYF.

The rearrangement joins TRBV6-2 or TRBV6-3 to TRBJ1-2; TRBD1 aligns across 7 bases. Germline CDR1 and CDR2: MNHEY and SVGEGT. There are 15 residues in the CDR3. V lost 8 bases and J lost 2; bases outside the gene matches: 11. The CDR3 here is CASLPYLQGNYGYTF. CDR3 bases: TGTGCCAGCCTTCCCTATTTACAGGGGAACTATGGCTACACCTTC.

The chain recombines TRBV7-9 with TRBJ2-5; D is possibly TRBD2 (6 bases). Trimming stripped 5 bases from V and 3 bases from J, with 13 bases between. CDR1 and CDR2 from the germline V gene are SEHNR and FQNEAQ (reference sequence). The CDR3 has 14 residues. The CDR3 sequence: CASSQILAEETQYF. For the CDR3, the DNA is TGTGCCAGCAGCCAAATACTAGCCGAAGAGACCCAGTACTTC.

This clonotype turned up a few times. The chain couples TRBV7-2 to TRBJ2-7; 13 bases are a match to TRBD2. Looked up from germline, CDR1 is SGHTA and CDR2 is FQGNSA. V trimming: 4 bases; J trimming: 3 bases; junction bases outside the gene matches: 3. This CDR3 contains 15 residues. The chain's CDR3 is CASSWTSGSVYEQYF. Written as DNA, the CDR3 is TGTGCCAGCAGCTGGACTAGCGGGAGTGTCTACGAGCAGTACTTC.

The chain carries TRBV7-2 and TRBJ1-1; D is unresolved. The germline gives CDR1 SGHTA, CDR2 FQGNSA. The V gene lost 1 base and the J gene lost 6 bases, with 15 bases spanning the gap. The CDR3 is 15 residues long. The CDR3 region is CASSLDGREIAEAFF. The DNA of the CDR3 is TGTGCCAGCAGCTTAGATGGAAGGGAGATAGCTGAAGCTTTCTTT.

The CDR3: CASSLGSGRGYNEQFF. In DNA form, the CDR3 reads TGTGCCAGCAGCTTAGGAAGCGGGAGGGGGTACAATGAGCAGTTCTTC. This chain joins TRBV7-6 and TRBJ2-1, with 10 bases fitting TRBD2. The CDR3 is made up of 16 amino acids. With 1 base clipped from V and 4 bases from J, the junction kept 4 bases outside the gene matches. Looked up from germline, CDR1 is SGHVS and CDR2 is FNYEAQ.

This clonotype has a handful of counts. The V gene is TRBV7-2, the J gene TRBJ1-2; D gene uncertain. This CDR3 region has 15 residues. CDR1 SGHTA and CDR2 FQGNSA come from the germline V gene. Trimming took off 5 bases at V and 1 base at J, with 14 bases between the two ends. CDR3 region: CASSLGSTINYGYTF. In nucleotides, the CDR3 is TGTGCCAGCAGCCTCGGCAGCACCATTAACTATGGCTACACCTTC.

This chain uses TRBV12-3 or TRBV12-4 with TRBJ2-5; TRBD2 matches at 10 bases. The CDR3 extends over 16 amino acids. Trimming removed 6 bases from V and 4 bases from J; junction bases left unmatched: 11. The DNA of the CDR3 is TGTGCCAGCAGCCCAACTCTAGCGGGAGACCGAGAGACCCAGTACTTC. Protein product: CASSPTLAGDRETQYF.